This is a list of T cell receptor beta chains from one sample in a study of blood T cell repertoires in COVID-19. The assay was immunoSEQ multiplex PCR, and TCRdb's table has in-frame clones only and misses some. Of more than 300,000 clones listed, more than 75% were seen once; the top ten hold 1.2%. The specimen was PBMCs or T cells enriched from blood (not recorded which). All receptors derive from a woman aged 18-35 years who had recovered from COVID-19. The CDR3 runs from the conserved cysteine through the conserved F or W. The order of the fields is clone size, D gene, V gene, J gene, CDR3 protein, CDR3 DNA. A D gene is named only where the DNA matches it firmly. Clone size appears in some rows only: once, few, many, or a class for an expanded clone.

>NA|TRBD1|TRBV5-6|TRBJ1-2
CASSLGVGQGARGYTF
TGTGCCAGCAGCTTGGGTGTCGGACAGGGGGCGAGAGGCTACACCTTC
>NA|TRBD2|TRBV5-4|TRBJ2-7
CASSLNSGGYEQYF
TGTGCCAGCAGCTTGAACAGCGGGGGCTACGAGCAGTACTTC
>NA|NA|TRBV12-3/TRBV12-4|TRBJ1-4
CASSHRVEKLFF
TGTGCCAGCAGTCACAGGGTTGAAAAACTGTTTTTT
>once|NA|TRBV20-1|TRBJ2-4
CSASLAKNIQYF
TGCAGTGCTAGTCTAGCCAAAAACATTCAGTACTTC
>NA|NA|TRBV12-5|TRBJ2-5
CASGSGLLQRQETQYF
TGTGCTAGTGGTTCCGGACTCTTACAAAGACAAGAGACCCAGTACTTC
>NA|NA|TRBV18|TRBJ1-1
CASSPLRRGINTEAFF
TGTGCCAGCTCACCACTTAGAAGGGGAATTAACACTGAAGCTTTCTTT
>NA|NA|TRBV7-9|TRBJ1-2
CASSLDSQGLGYTF
TGTGCCAGCAGCTTGGACAGCCAGGGCCTGGGCTACACCTTC
>NA|NA|TRBV3-1/TRBV3-2|TRBJ1-2
CASSQVPQAYTF
TGTGCCAGCAGCCAAGTACCGCAGGCCTACACCTTC
>once|NA|TRBV6-2/TRBV6-3|TRBJ1-2
CASSFFDRPLNYGYTF
TGTGCCAGCAGTTTCTTCGACAGGCCCCTTAACTATGGCTACACCTTC
>NA|TRBD2|TRBV5-1|TRBJ2-5
CASSFGTSGVGETQYF
TGCGCCAGCAGCTTTGGGACTAGCGGGGTTGGAGAGACCCAGTACTTC
>NA|TRBD2|TRBV9|TRBJ2-1
CASSVTSGGRPYNEQFF
TGTGCCAGCAGCGTAACTAGCGGGGGCCGCCCCTACAATGAGCAGTTCTTC
>NA|NA|TRBV28|TRBJ1-5
CASSLNQPQHF
TGTGCCAGCAGTCTAAATCAGCCCCAGCATTTT
>once|NA|TRBV24-1|TRBJ1-5
CATSAGGTQPQHF
TGTGCCACCAGTGCTGGGGGGACCCAGCCCCAGCATTTT
>NA|TRBD2|TRBV7-2|TRBJ2-1
CASSLEILAGGPFLDEQFF
TGTGCCAGCAGCTTAGAGATCCTAGCGGGGGGGCCGTTCCTTGATGAGCAGTTCTTC
>NA|NA|TRBV2|TRBJ1-5
CASREVGGGQPQHF
TGTGCCAGCAGGGAAGTGGGGGGGGGTCAGCCCCAGCATTTT
>NA|NA|TRBV4-2|TRBJ1-2
CASSPNARGGRGYTF
TGTGCCAGCAGCCCGAACGCCCGGGGGGGGCGAGGCTACACCTTC
>NA|TRBD2|TRBV29-1|TRBJ2-1
CSVEGASGGVYEQFF
TGCAGCGTTGAAGGGGCTAGCGGGGGGGTATATGAGCAGTTCTTC
>NA|NA|TRBV28|TRBJ1-5
CASSRRREGNQPQHF
TGTGCCAGCAGTCGTCGACGCGAGGGTAATCAGCCCCAGCATTTT
>NA|NA|TRBV7-3|TRBJ2-2
CASSSLGDITPNTGELFF
TGTGCCAGCAGCTCCTTAGGGGACATCACTCCGAACACCGGGGAGCTGTTTTTT
>NA|TRBD1|TRBV6-5|TRBJ1-2
CASRPRDSIYGYTF
TGTGCCAGCAGACCTCGGGACAGCATCTATGGCTACACCTTC
>NA|NA|TRBV30|TRBJ2-2
CAWSYTTGELFF
TGTGCCTGGAGTTACACGACCGGGGAGCTGTTTTTT
>NA|NA|TRBV9|TRBJ1-2
CASSVGQGNYGYTF
TGTGCCAGCAGCGTAGGGCAGGGTAACTATGGCTACACCTTC
>NA|TRBD2|TRBV28|TRBJ2-5
CASVGAGGLETQYF
TGTGCCAGCGTAGGCGCGGGGGGCTTAGAGACCCAGTACTTC
>NA|NA|TRBV4-2|TRBJ2-6
CASSQARGNSGANVLTF
TGTGCCAGCAGCCAAGCCCGGGGGAACTCTGGGGCCAACGTCCTGACTTTC
>NA|TRBD1|TRBV11-2|TRBJ1-1
CASSSGTGLNTEAFF
TGTGCCAGCAGCTCCGGGACAGGGCTGAACACTGAAGCTTTCTTT
>NA|NA|TRBV15|TRBJ1-3
CATSRDLRFSHSGNTIYF
TGTGCCACCAGCAGAGATCTCAGGTTCTCTCATTCTGGAAACACCATATATTTT
>NA|TRBD1|TRBV30|TRBJ2-7
CAWLYRQTGVVAEQYF
TGTGCCTGGTTATACCGCCAGACAGGGGTGGTCGCCGAGCAGTACTTC
>once|TRBD1|TRBV4-1|TRBJ1-2
CASSAWTGDYGYTF
TGCGCCAGCAGCGCCTGGACAGGGGACTATGGCTACACCTTC
>NA|TRBD1|TRBV7-9|TRBJ1-4
CASSLQGGADEKLFF
TGTGCCAGCAGCCTACAAGGGGGCGCAGATGAAAAACTGTTTTTT
>few|NA|TRBV18|TRBJ1-3
CASSQEISGNTIYF
TGTGCCAGCTCACAGGAGATCTCTGGAAACACCATATATTTT
>NA|NA|TRBV7-5|TRBJ1-3
CAKSLGTGVDRPLAPIYF
TGTGCCAAAAGCCTCGGGACAGGGGTCGATCGTCCTTTAGCCCCCATATATTTT
>NA|NA|TRBV29-1|TRBJ1-1
CSAHGGTEAFF
TGCAGCGCCCACGGGGGCACTGAAGCTTTCTTT
>NA|TRBD1|TRBV19|TRBJ1-4
CASIRTGLNEKLFF
TGTGCCAGTATCCGGACAGGGTTAAATGAAAAACTGTTTTTT
>once|TRBD1|TRBV4-1|TRBJ1-1
CASSPAGGLRPEAFF
TGCGCCAGCAGCCCCGCAGGGGGCCTGAGACCTGAAGCTTTCTTT
>NA|TRBD1|TRBV24-1|TRBJ1-2
CATSDKWTGLLYGYTF
TGTGCCACCAGTGATAAGTGGACAGGTCTCCTCTATGGCTACACCTTC
>NA|NA|TRBV3-1/TRBV3-2|TRBJ1-2
CASSTAGQIYGYTF
TGTGCCAGCAGCACGGCAGGGCAAATCTATGGCTACACCTTC
>NA|TRBD1|TRBV6-2/TRBV6-3|TRBJ1-6
CASSYTLRTGMNSPLHF
TGTGCCAGCAGTTACACGCTAAGGACAGGGATGAATTCACCCCTCCACTTT
>NA|TRBD1|TRBV6-5|TRBJ1-2
CASSYTSGQAYGYTF
TGTGCCAGCAGTTACACCTCGGGACAGGCCTATGGCTACACCTTC
>NA|NA|TRBV6-5|TRBJ2-2
CASIPSRATGELFF
TGTGCCAGCATACCGTCCAGGGCCACCGGGGAGCTGTTTTTT
>NA|NA|TRBV3-1/TRBV3-2|TRBJ1-2
CASSQVIYYGYTF
TGTGCCAGCAGCCAAGTTATTTACTATGGCTACACCTTC
>NA|NA|TRBV9|TRBJ1-2
CASSPRVFGPYGYTF
TGTGCCAGCAGCCCGCGGGTCTTCGGCCCCTATGGCTACACCTTC
>NA|TRBD1|TRBV7-2|TRBJ2-4
CASSPGTVMTIAKNIQYF
TGTGCCAGCAGCCCAGGGACAGTCATGACTATAGCCAAAAACATTCAGTACTTC
>NA|NA|TRBV30|TRBJ1-4
CAWTFGAGNEKLFF
TGTGCCTGGACCTTCGGGGCGGGAAATGAAAAACTGTTTTTT
>few|NA|TRBV5-6|TRBJ1-2
CASSPPGTYSGYTF
TGTGCCAGCAGCCCTCCCGGGACATATAGTGGCTACACCTTC
>NA|TRBD1|TRBV5-1|TRBJ2-7
CASSLETGTAYEQYF
TGCGCCAGCAGCTTGGAAACCGGGACAGCCTACGAGCAGTACTTC
>NA|TRBD2|TRBV7-8|TRBJ2-3
CASTRGLAGLTDTQYF
TGTGCCAGCACCCGGGGACTAGCGGGGCTCACAGATACGCAGTATTTT
>NA|TRBD1|TRBV4-1|TRBJ1-1
CASSLRTGDTLFANTEAFF
TGCGCCAGCAGCCTCCGGACAGGGGACACCCTTTTTGCGAACACTGAAGCTTTCTTT
>NA|TRBD1|TRBV19|TRBJ1-5
CASRKQGSGNQPQHF
TGTGCCAGTAGGAAACAGGGGTCCGGCAATCAGCCCCAGCATTTT
>NA|NA|TRBV28|TRBJ2-7
CASSLSRGGFYEQYF
TGTGCCAGCAGTTTGTCGAGGGGAGGCTTTTACGAGCAGTACTTC
>NA|NA|TRBV21-1|TRBJ2-5
CASSKRRGWSQETQYF
TGTGCCAGCAGCAAACGGCGGGGTTGGTCCCAAGAGACCCAGTACTTC